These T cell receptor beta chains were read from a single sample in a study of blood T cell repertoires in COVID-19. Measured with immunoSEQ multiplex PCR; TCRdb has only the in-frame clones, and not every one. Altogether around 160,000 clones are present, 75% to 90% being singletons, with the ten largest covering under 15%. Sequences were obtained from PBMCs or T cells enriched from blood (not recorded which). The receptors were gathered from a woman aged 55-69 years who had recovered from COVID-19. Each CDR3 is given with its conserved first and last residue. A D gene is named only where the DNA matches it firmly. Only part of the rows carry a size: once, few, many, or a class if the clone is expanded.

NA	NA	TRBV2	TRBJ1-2	CASKAGAYGYTF	TGTGCCAGCAAGGCAGGGGCCTATGGCTACACCTTC
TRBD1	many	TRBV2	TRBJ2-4	CASSYRGNIQYF	TGTGCCAGCAGTTACAGGGGAAACATTCAGTACTTC
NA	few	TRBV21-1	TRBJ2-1	CASSKADRSSGVNEQFF	TGTGCCAGCAGCAAAGCTGACCGGAGTAGCGGGGTCAATGAGCAGTTCTTC
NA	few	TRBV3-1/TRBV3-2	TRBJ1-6	CASSQQSGFGGPLHF	TGTGCCAGCAGCCAACAAAGTGGGTTCGGGGGACCCCTCCACTTT
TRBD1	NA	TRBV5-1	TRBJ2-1	CASSATGGLGVPYNEQFF	TGCGCCAGCAGCGCGACAGGGGGCTTGGGGGTCCCCTACAATGAGCAGTTCTTC
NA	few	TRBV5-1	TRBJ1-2	CASSSGSYYGYTF	TGCGCCAGCAGCTCGGGGAGCTACTATGGCTACACCTTC
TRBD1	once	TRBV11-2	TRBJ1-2	CASSFDRGGGYTF	TGTGCCAGCAGCTTTGACAGGGGTGGTGGCTACACCTTC
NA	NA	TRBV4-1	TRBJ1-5	CASSREYNQPQHF	TGCGCCAGCAGCCGGGAGTACAATCAGCCCCAGCATTTT
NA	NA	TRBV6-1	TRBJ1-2	CASSEAGGYGYTF	TGTGCCAGCAGTGAAGCGGGGGGCTATGGCTACACCTTC
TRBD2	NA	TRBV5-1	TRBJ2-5	CASSLFSGEETQYF	TGCGCCAGCAGCTTGTTCAGCGGGGAAGAGACCCAGTACTTC
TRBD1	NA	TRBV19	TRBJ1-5	CASSGTGNQPQHF	TGTGCCAGTAGCGGGACAGGGAATCAGCCCCAGCATTTT
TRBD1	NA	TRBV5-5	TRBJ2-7	CASSLVGRGDRDYEQYF	TGTGCCAGCAGCTTGGTGGGGCGCGGGGACAGGGACTACGAGCAGTACTTC
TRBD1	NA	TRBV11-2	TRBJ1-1	CASSLGGGRDRGRTEAFF	TGTGCCAGCAGCTTGGGAGGAGGCCGGGACAGGGGTCGCACTGAAGCTTTCTTT
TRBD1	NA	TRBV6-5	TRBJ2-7	CASSRDRVYEQYF	TGTGCCAGCAGTCGGGACAGGGTCTACGAGCAGTACTTC
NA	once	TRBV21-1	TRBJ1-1	CASSNTVNTEAFF	TGTGCCAGCAGCAATACGGTGAACACTGAAGCTTTCTTT
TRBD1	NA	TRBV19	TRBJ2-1	CASSLTGGYDNEQFF	TGTGCCAGTAGTCTCACAGGGGGCTACGACAATGAGCAGTTCTTC
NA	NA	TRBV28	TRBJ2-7	CASHSRGAGLSYEQYF	TGTGCCAGCCACTCCCGGGGGGCAGGTCTCTCCTACGAGCAGTACTTC
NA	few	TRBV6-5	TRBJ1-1	CASSYRTDTEAFF	TGTGCCAGCAGTTACCGGACAGACACTGAAGCTTTCTTT
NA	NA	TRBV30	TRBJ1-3	CAWSVPGGSGNTIYF	TGTGCCTGGAGTGTACCCGGGGGATCTGGAAACACCATATATTTT
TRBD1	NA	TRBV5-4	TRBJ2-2	CASSFGQGNTGELFF	TGTGCCAGCAGCTTCGGACAGGGGAACACCGGGGAGCTGTTTTTT
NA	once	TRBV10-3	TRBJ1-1	CAIIGEGRSTEAFF	TGTGCCATCATAGGGGAGGGTAGGAGCACTGAAGCTTTCTTT
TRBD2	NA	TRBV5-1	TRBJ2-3	CASSLGSGGTTDTQYF	TGCGCCAGCAGCTTGGGGAGCGGGGGGACCACAGATACGCAGTATTTT
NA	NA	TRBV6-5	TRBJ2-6	CASSLSGANVLTF	TGTGCCAGCAGCCTCTCTGGGGCCAACGTCCTGACTTTC
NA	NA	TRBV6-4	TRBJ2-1	CASSDWGGPRYEQFF	TGTGCCAGCAGTGACTGGGGGGGGCCTAGGTATGAGCAGTTCTTC
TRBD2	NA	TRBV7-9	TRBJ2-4	CASSLHGGAGNIQYF	TGTGCCAGCAGCTTACACGGGGGGGCCGGTAACATTCAGTACTTC
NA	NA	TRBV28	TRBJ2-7	CASSLGDNTQGRAQYF	TGTGCCAGCAGCCTAGGGGATAATACACAGGGAAGGGCGCAGTACTTC
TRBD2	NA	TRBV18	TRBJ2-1	CASSQRPGLIYNEQFF	TGTGCCAGCTCACAAAGACCGGGACTAATATACAATGAGCAGTTCTTC
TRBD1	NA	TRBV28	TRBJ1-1	CASSLPGQVAEAFF	TGTGCCAGCAGTCTCCCGGGACAGGTGGCTGAAGCTTTCTTT
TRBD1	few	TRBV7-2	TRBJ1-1	CASSSPKLTGVNTEAFF	TGTGCCAGCAGCTCCCCTAAATTGACAGGGGTGAACACTGAAGCTTTCTTT
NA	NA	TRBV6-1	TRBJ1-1	CASSEWAVNTEAFF	TGTGCCAGCAGTGAGTGGGCCGTGAACACTGAAGCTTTCTTT
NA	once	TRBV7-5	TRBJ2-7	CVRSLDRGLYEQYF	TGTGTCAGAAGCTTAGACAGGGGGCTGTACGAGCAGTACTTC
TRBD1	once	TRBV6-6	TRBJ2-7	CASSYPTGAGGEQYF	TGTGCCAGCAGTTACCCAACAGGGGCGGGCGGAGAGCAGTACTTC
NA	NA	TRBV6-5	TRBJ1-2	CASTSGSDGYTF	TGTGCCAGCACATCGGGGAGTGATGGCTACACCTTC
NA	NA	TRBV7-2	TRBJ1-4	CASSLASSFNEKLFF	TGTGCCAGCAGCTTAGCGTCAAGCTTTAATGAAAAACTGTTTTTT
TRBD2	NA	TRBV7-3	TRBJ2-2	CASSLFGPGGAGELFF	TGTGCCAGCAGCTTATTTGGTCCGGGAGGTGCCGGGGAGCTGTTTTTT
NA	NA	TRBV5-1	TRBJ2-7	CASSLNGRTYEQYF	TGCGCCAGCAGCTTAAACGGGAGAACCTACGAGCAGTACTTC